The 18 T cell receptor beta chains presented below share a single source sample, sequenced in a study of cytomegalovirus exposure and HLA in healthy donors. Primers: 60 Vbeta forward and 13 Jbeta reverse. Assay: immunoSEQ multiplex PCR; the TCRdb copy retains only in-frame clones and omits some. The sample has around 70,000 clones, around 74% seen once. Sequencing was done on a sample of PBMCs. The receptors here all came from a human donor in good health.

This chain connects TRBV27 to TRBJ2-5; D is uncertain. V dropped 8 bases and J dropped 3 bases, with 16 bases sitting between them. Germline CDR1 is MNHEY and CDR2 is SMNVEV (reference sequence). This CDR3 spans 14 amino acids. CDR3 amino acids: CASASKQGEETQYF. The CDR3 DNA follows: TGTGCCAGCGCGAGTAAACAAGGAGAAGAGACCCAGTACTTC.

V and J are TRBV7-2 and TRBJ2-3, with TRBD2 identical over 13 bases. The V and J ends lost 5 bases and 0 bases, in that order; junction bases with no gene match: 5. Germline lookup yields CDR1 SGHTA and CDR2 FQGNSA. The CDR3 consists of 17 residues. DNA for the CDR3: TGTGCCAGCAGCCGGACTAGCGGGGGCTCTAGCACAGATACGCAGTATTTT. Encoded protein: CASSRTSGGSSTDTQYF.

The chain recombines TRBV10-3 with TRBJ1-4; a weak D match, TRBD1 (5 bases). Germline V gives CDR1 ENHRY, CDR2 SYGVKD. The CDR3 sequence is 15 residues long. V was shortened by 2 bases and J by 8 bases, with 15 bases between the two germline ends. The CDR3 DNA is TGTGCCATCAGTGAGCCCGGGGGGGGAACCGAAAAACTGTTTTTT. Translated: CAISEPGGGTEKLFF.

The V call is TRBV5-6, the J call TRBJ1-1; tentatively, D is TRBD1 (5 bases). The CDR3 sequence is 15 residues long. Deletions cut 3 bases from V and 4 bases from J, with 16 bases between. Germline V gene data show CDR1 as SGHDT and CDR2 as YYEEEE. The CDR3 DNA is TGTGCCAGCAGCTCGAGTTGGGAGGGGAGCACTGAAGCTTTCTTT. Translating it yields CASSSSWEGSTEAFF.

This rearrangement joins TRBV29-1 to TRBJ1-1; D is ambiguous. The CDR3 covers 13 residues. V lost 4 bases and J 0 bases, leaving 9 bases between the germline ends. Germline V gene sequence: CDR1 SQVTM, CDR2 ANQGSEA. Here the CDR3 reads CSVAQELNTEAFF. Here the CDR3 DNA reads TGCAGCGTTGCGCAGGAACTGAACACTGAAGCTTTCTTT.

V usage is TRBV6-5 and J usage is TRBJ2-7; 8 bases match TRBD1. CDR1 is MNHEY and CDR2 is SVGAGI in the germline V gene. The V gene end was trimmed by 5 bases and the J gene end by 0 bases; junction bases not matched to a gene: 6. The CDR3 totals 15 residues. Written as DNA, the CDR3 is TGTGCCAGCAGTCCTTCGGGGACAGGCTCCTACGAGCAGTACTTC. Amino acids: CASSPSGTGSYEQYF.

V is TRBV5-5 and J is TRBJ2-2, with 9 bases fitting TRBD2. V dropped 1 base and J dropped 2; count of bases not matched to a gene: 6. The CDR3 is 17 amino acids. The germline V gene has CDR1 SGHKS and CDR2 YYEKEE (reference sequence). The CDR3 sequence is CASSLLAGILNTGELFF. Here the CDR3 DNA reads TGTGCCAGCAGCTTGCTAGCGGGGATACTCAACACCGGGGAGCTGTTTTTT.

This chain uses TRBV27 with TRBJ2-1; D perhaps matches TRBD2 (5 bases). The CDR3 sequence is 13 residues long. V shed 6 bases and J shed 9 bases, with 15 bases lying between them. CDR1 and CDR2 from the germline V gene are MNHEY and SMNVEV (reference sequence). Here the CDR3 reads CASSPMRDGEQFF. CDR3 DNA sequence: TGTGCCAGCAGCCCAATGAGGGATGGTGAGCAGTTCTTC.

This clone has just a few counts. The chain is built from TRBV6-1 and TRBJ1-5; the match to TRBD1 covers 8 bases. This CDR3 is 15 amino acids long. The trim removed 3 bases at V and 5 bases at J, leaving 6 bases unmatched. The germline CDR1 and CDR2 sequences are MNHNS and SASEGT. The CDR3, as DNA: TGTGCCAGCAGTGAGGACAGGGAACCGTATCAGCCCCAGCATTTT. Residues: CASSEDREPYQPQHF.

DNA of the CDR3: TGTGCCAGCCTCCGGGGTATAGGTGGGGAGCTGTTTTTT. Translating it yields CASLRGIGGELFF. The chain couples TRBV6-5 to TRBJ2-2, with a weak D call TRBD2 (5 bases). The CDR3 totals 13 residues. Trimming stripped 8 bases from V and 8 bases from J, with 15 bases between. Germline V gives CDR1 MNHEY, CDR2 SVGAGI.

The DNA for the CDR3 is TGTGCCAGCTTTAGACTCGGTCAAGAGACCCAGTACTTC. Its protein is CASFRLGQETQYF. The chain has TRBV6-1 and TRBJ2-5, with D hard to call. V dropped 8 bases and J dropped 2 bases, with 12 bases sitting between them. CDR3 size: 13 residues. CDR1 and CDR2 (germline): MNHNS, SASEGT.

The chain carries TRBV30 and TRBJ1-2, with D perhaps TRBD1 (5 bases). V was pared by 7 bases and J by 0 bases, with 9 bases between. Germline V gene lookup returns CDR1 GTSNPN and CDR2 SVGIG (reference sequence). CDR3 length: 12 amino acids. Here the CDR3 reads CASLTANYGYTF. The CDR3 DNA reads as TGTGCCTCCCTGACAGCTAACTATGGCTACACCTTC.

This chain uses TRBV5-5 with TRBJ1-2; 8 nucleotides agree with TRBD1. CDR3 length: 14 residues. Germline V CDR1 and CDR2: SGHKS, YYEKEE (reference sequence). The J segment lost 8 bases and the V segment lost 4 bases, leaving 10 bases of the junction unmatched. The CDR3 nucleotides read TGTGCCAGCAGCCCGGGGCCAGGGGGCAAAGGCTACACCTTC. It encodes CASSPGPGGKGYTF.

The CDR3 bases are TGTGCCAGCATCATCAACCGGGACAGAGGGTTTAATCAGCCCCAGCATTTT. This codes for CASIINRDRGFNQPQHF. The V and J genes are TRBV27 and TRBJ1-5; 7 nucleotides agree with TRBD1. This CDR3 comprises 17 residues. Germline CDR1 reads MNHEY; CDR2 reads SMNVEV (reference sequence). V shed 7 bases and J 4 bases; nucleotides not matched to a gene: 16.

V is TRBV27 and J is TRBJ1-2, with 7 bases that match TRBD1. This CDR3 has 14 amino acids. Trimming took 6 bases from V and 4 from J; bases not matched to a gene: 8. CDR1 and CDR2 from the germline V gene are MNHEY and SMNVEV (reference sequence). The CDR3 loop reads CASSLRQGFYGYTF. The CDR3 region has the DNA TGTGCCAGCAGCCTCCGACAGGGATTCTATGGCTACACCTTC.

The chain couples TRBV5-1 to TRBJ1-4; maybe TRBD1 (5 bases). This CDR3 contains 15 residues. Trimming took off 0 bases at V and 4 bases at J, with 10 bases between the two ends. Per the germline V gene, CDR1 is SGHRS and CDR2 is YFSETQ. CDR3 in DNA: TGCGCCAGCAGCTTGGGACAGCCCAGTAATGAAAAACTGTTTTTT. It codes for CASSLGQPSNEKLFF.

The chain recombines TRBV6-6 with TRBJ1-3; unclear D gene. The CDR3 extends over 15 amino acids. The ends were cut back, 8 bases at V and 0 bases at J, with 14 bases in the middle. CDR1 MNHNY and CDR2 SVGAGI come from the germline V gene (reference sequence). The CDR3 reads CASSRRPSSGNTIYF. CDR3 DNA sequence: TGTGCCAGCTCCCGCAGGCCCTCCTCTGGAAACACCATATATTTT.

The sample holds a few counts of this clone. The J gene is TRBJ1-6, the V gene TRBV30, with TRBD1 as a possible D gene (6 bases). V was shortened by 2 bases and J by 0 bases, with 11 bases between the two germline ends. The CDR3 contains 16 residues. Germline CDR1 GTSNPN, CDR2 SVGIG (reference sequence). The CDR3 sequence: CAWSPDRGSYNSPLHF. The CDR3 DNA sequence: TGTGCCTGGAGTCCGGACAGAGGCTCCTATAATTCACCCCTCCACTTT.